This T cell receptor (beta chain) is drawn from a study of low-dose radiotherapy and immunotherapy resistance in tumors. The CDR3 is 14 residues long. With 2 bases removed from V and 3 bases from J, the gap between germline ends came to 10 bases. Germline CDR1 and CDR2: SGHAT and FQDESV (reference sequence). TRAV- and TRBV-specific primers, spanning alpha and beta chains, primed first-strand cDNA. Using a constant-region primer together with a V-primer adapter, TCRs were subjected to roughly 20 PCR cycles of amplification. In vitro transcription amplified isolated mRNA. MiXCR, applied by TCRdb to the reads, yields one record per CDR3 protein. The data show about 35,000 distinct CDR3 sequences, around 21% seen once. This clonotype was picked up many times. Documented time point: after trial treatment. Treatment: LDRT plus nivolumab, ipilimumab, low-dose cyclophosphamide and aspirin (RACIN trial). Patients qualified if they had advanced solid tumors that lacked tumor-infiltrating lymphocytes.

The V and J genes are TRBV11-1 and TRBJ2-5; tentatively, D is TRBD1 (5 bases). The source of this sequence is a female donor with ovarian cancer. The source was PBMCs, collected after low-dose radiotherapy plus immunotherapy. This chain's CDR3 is CASSLRFREETQYF. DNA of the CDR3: TGTGCCAGCAGCTTACGGTTCAGGGAAGAGACCCAGTACTTC.